This T cell receptor (beta chain) was captured in a study of T cell responses to AZD1222 COVID-19 vaccine. The CDR3 loop spans 15 amino acids. CDR1 and CDR2 (germline): SGHRS, YFSETQ. The ends lost 4 bases at V and 7 bases at J; junction bases unmatched: 12. The repertoire was sequenced with immunoSEQ multiplex PCR; TCRdb's copy has only in-frame clones and lacks some. Found here are around 35,000 clones, just over 85% of them singletons; the top ten hold 11%. The chain has TRBV5-1 and TRBJ1-2, with 8 bases identical to TRBD1. The source was peripheral blood, collected 28 days after the second AZD1222 dose. The sequence was collected from an adult who received the AZD1222 COVID-19 vaccine. CDR3: CASSPGDRDRPGYTF. DNA of the CDR3: TGCGCCAGCAGCCCCGGGGACCGGGACAGGCCTGGCTACACCTTC.